This T cell receptor beta chain was captured in a study of cytomegalovirus exposure and HLA in healthy donors. PCR amplification relied on 60 Vbeta primers (plus 13 Jbeta primers). The data were produced by immunoSEQ multiplex PCR, yet TCRdb's version contains in-frame clones alone and is incomplete. The sample shows 65,000 to 90,000 clones, around 82% of them seen only once. The sequenced sample consisted of PBMCs. This receptor was obtained from a man between 18 and 29 years old in good health and CMV-seronegative.

DNA for the CDR3: TGTGCCAGCTCACCGGACTGGATAAGCTACGAGCAGTACTTC. Translating gives CASSPDWISYEQYF. This rearrangement joins TRBV18 to TRBJ2-7, with a tentative D call TRBD2 (5 bases). This CDR3 has 14 residues. Trimming removed 3 bases at V and 3 bases at J, with 12 bases between. CDR1 and CDR2 from the germline V gene are KGHSH and LQKENI.